The next 22 T cell receptor beta chains were all read from a single sample in a study of T cell repertoires in cytomegalovirus infection. MiXCR, applied by TCRdb to the reads, yields one record per CDR3 protein. The sample consists of approximately 130,000 distinct CDR3 sequences, about 10% of them appearing once. Sequencing was carried out using PBMCs. These receptors all come from a human donor in good health (CMV status not recorded). Some clones in this sample may be carry-over from other donors' samples.

This clonotype appeared many times. The chain employs TRBV5-5 and TRBJ1-2, with D tentatively TRBD1 (5 bases). The CDR3 runs to 16 residues. V lost 4 bases, J lost 6 bases, and 22 bases lay in between. The germline gives CDR1 SGHKS, CDR2 YYEKEE (reference sequence). The CDR3 DNA follows: TGTGCCAGCAGCCCCCCCAGACCAGGTGGGGGTGATGGCTACACCTTC. This gives the protein CASSPPRPGGGDGYTF.

This clonotype showed up many times. The chain uses TRBV5-4 and TRBJ2-3, with 8 nucleotides matching TRBD2. Germline V lookup: CDR1 SGHNT, CDR2 YYREEE (reference sequence). Unmatched junction bases numbered 7, after V lost 0 bases and J lost 7 bases. CDR3 length: 15 amino acids. The CDR3 is CASSLDRGGPNTQYF. The CDR3 DNA reads TGTGCCAGCAGCTTGGACCGGGGGGGCCCTAATACGCAGTATTTT. Supplemented by reference TRBV5-4 and TRBJ2-3, the full variable domain reads ETGVTQSPTHLIKTRGQQVTLRCSSQSGHNTVSWYQQALGQGPQFIFQYYREEENGRGNFPPRFSGLQFPNYSSELNVNALELDDSALYLCASSLDRGGPNTQYFGPGTRLTVL.

The sample holds many counts of this clonotype. The V call is TRBV7-2, the J call TRBJ2-1; D is possibly TRBD1 or TRBD2 (5 bases each). Germline-derived CDR1 and CDR2 are SGHTA and FQGNSA. With 5 bases removed from V and 10 bases from J, the gap between germline ends came to 12 bases. This CDR3 has 12 amino acids. CDR3 sequence reads: CASSRDVNEQFF. The DNA of the CDR3 is TGTGCCAGCAGCCGGGACGTCAACGAGCAGTTCTTC.

This clonotype was counted ten times or more. The chain uses TRBV28 and TRBJ1-1; D is uncertain. The V gene lost 10 bases and the J gene lost 0 bases, with 9 bases spanning the gap. The CDR3 totals 12 residues. The germline gives CDR1 MDHEN, CDR2 SYDVKM. For the CDR3, the DNA is TGTGCCACCGGGAAGTTGAACACTGAAGCTTTCTTT. Protein sequence: CATGKLNTEAFF. The full variable domain, its missing parts supplied by reference TRBV28 and TRBJ1-1, is DVKVTQSSRYLVKRTGEKVFLECVQDMDHENMFWYRQDPGLGLRLIYFSYDVKMKEKGDIPEGYSVSREKKERFSLILESASTNQTSMYLCATGKLNTEAFFGQGTRLTVV.

This clonotype was observed a handful of times. The chain employs TRBV29-1 and TRBJ2-7; no firm D call. V was cut by 0 bases and J by 3 bases, with 12 bases left in between. The CDR3 loop spans 14 amino acids. CDR1 is SQVTM, CDR2 ANQGSEA, per germline. CDR3 nucleotide sequence: TGCAGCGTTGAAGATTCTCTAAACAGCTACGAGCAGTACTTC. This sequence encodes CSVEDSLNSYEQYF.

This clonotype was seen many times. The chain uses TRBV5-1 and TRBJ1-1; D unresolved. Germline CDR1 SGHRS, CDR2 YFSETQ. Trimming stripped 4 bases from V and 4 bases from J, with 11 bases between. The CDR3 spans 13 residues. The CDR3 here is CASSKREGTEAFF. The CDR3, as DNA: TGCGCCAGCAGCAAAAGAGAGGGCACTGAAGCTTTCTTT.

This clonotype was seen at least ten times. The chain joins TRBV12-3 or TRBV12-4 to TRBJ1-4, with unresolved D. The CDR3 runs to 16 residues. V was trimmed by 4 bases and J by 0 bases, leaving 12 bases between them. The CDR3 protein is CASSSSPVATNEKLFF. DNA of the CDR3: TGTGCCAGCAGTTCCAGCCCGGTTGCAACTAATGAAAAACTGTTTTTT.

This clonotype occurred many times. This chain uses TRBV28 with TRBJ1-2, with 8 bases identical to TRBD1. With 6 bases clipped from V and 4 bases from J, the junction kept 7 bases outside the gene matches. The V gene's germline CDR1 is MDHEN and CDR2 SYDVKM. The CDR3 length is 14 residues. CDR3 residues: CASRLDRGPYGYTF. The DNA for the CDR3 is TGTGCCAGCAGATTAGACAGGGGACCCTATGGCTACACCTTC.

This clonotype was counted once. V gene TRBV20-1 combines with J gene TRBJ1-2; 9 bases align to TRBD1. Unmatched junction bases numbered 7, after V lost 0 bases and J lost 8 bases. This CDR3 has 14 residues. The germline V gene encodes CDR1 DFQATT and CDR2 SNEGSKA (reference sequence). This CDR3 reads CSARETGGYGGYTF. Here the CDR3 DNA reads TGCAGTGCTAGAGAAACAGGGGGCTATGGGGGCTACACCTTC.

This clonotype has more than one count but fewer than ten. The chain recombines TRBV15 with TRBJ2-7, with D perhaps assigned TRBD1 or TRBD2 (5 bases each). This CDR3 contains 13 residues. Looked up from germline, CDR1 is LNHNV and CDR2 is YYDKDF (reference sequence). The V and J ends lost 5 bases and 3 bases respectively, with 11 bases between them. The CDR3 loop reads CATSGGTGYEQYF. The CDR3 DNA follows: TGTGCCACCAGCGGTGGGACCGGCTACGAGCAGTACTTC.

This clonotype was recorded at least ten times. The genes are TRBV20-1 and TRBJ1-2, with TRBD1 matching over 10 bases. The CDR3 runs 13 residues. Germline V gene data show CDR1 as DFQATT and CDR2 as SNEGSKA (reference sequence). The V gene end was trimmed by 6 bases and the J gene end by 4 bases; junction bases not matched to a gene: 5. The DNA of the CDR3 is TGCAGTGCGCGACAGGGGGCCGCCTATGGCTACACCTTC. This gives the protein CSARQGAAYGYTF.

This clonotype was recorded a few times. This chain links TRBV27 with TRBJ1-1; D gene unclear. V was clipped by 5 bases and J by 5 bases, with 18 bases between them. CDR1 and CDR2 from the germline V gene are MNHEY and SMNVEV (reference sequence). The CDR3 sequence is 15 residues long. CDR3 loop: CASSPSSGSWTEAFF. In DNA, the CDR3 is TGTGCCAGCAGTCCCAGTTCAGGTAGCTGGACTGAAGCTTTCTTT.

This clonotype was seen only a few times. CDR3 DNA: TGTGCCAGCAGCCATCGGGTTCAGACCCAGTACTTC. This encodes CASSHRVQTQYF. The chain is built from TRBV14 and TRBJ2-5; D remains unclear. V lost 3 bases, J lost 6 bases, and 8 bases lay in between. From germline, CDR1 is SGHDN and CDR2 FVKESK. The CDR3 totals 12 residues.

This clonotype was observed at least ten times. V usage is TRBV28 and J usage is TRBJ1-1; D is undetermined. This CDR3 is 13 amino acids long. CDR1 and CDR2 (germline): MDHEN, SYDVKM. Trimming shortened V by 3 bases and J by 2 bases, and 7 bases separated the two germline ends. The CDR3 DNA is TGTGCCAGCAGTTTGTTCCATAACACTGAAGCTTTCTTT. Amino acids: CASSLFHNTEAFF.

The sample holds a few counts of this clonotype. V and J are TRBV28 and TRBJ2-2; 7 positions match TRBD1. The CDR3 has 16 residues. The germline V gene has CDR1 MDHEN and CDR2 SYDVKM. The J segment lost 3 bases and the V segment lost 11 bases, leaving 15 bases of the junction unmatched. In DNA, the CDR3 is TGTGCCGCAAGTTTTAACAGGGGAGCTCACACCGGGGAGCTGTTTTTT. Translated: CAASFNRGAHTGELFF.

This clonotype was recorded at least ten times. The V call is TRBV3-1, the J call TRBJ2-7; 8 positions agree with TRBD1. The germline CDR1 and CDR2 sequences are LGHDT and YNNKEL (reference sequence). This CDR3 has 15 residues. V shed 4 bases and J 0 bases; nucleotides not matched to a gene: 5. CDR3 region: CASSPTGEISYEQYF. CDR3 DNA sequence: TGTGCCAGCAGCCCGACAGGGGAAATCTCCTACGAGCAGTACTTC.

This clonotype was seen only a few times. The rearrangement uses TRBV2 and TRBJ1-5, with D uncertain. Germline CDR1 reads SNHLY; CDR2 reads FYNNEI. The CDR3 covers 13 residues. Trimming took off 5 bases at V and 4 bases at J, with 9 bases between the two ends. The CDR3: CASSRPLNQPQHF. CDR3 in DNA: TGTGCCAGCAGTCGGCCCCTTAATCAGCCCCAGCATTTT.

This clonotype was seen at least ten times. The rearrangement joins TRBV12-3 or TRBV12-4 to TRBJ1-1, with a possible D match to TRBD1 (5 bases). V lost 3 bases to trimming and J lost 3 bases, with 14 bases between them. The CDR3 has 15 amino acids. The CDR3 is CASSFARRGDTEAFF. For the CDR3, the DNA is TGTGCCAGCAGTTTTGCCCGACGAGGGGACACTGAAGCTTTCTTT.

The chain uses TRBV2 and TRBJ1-1; D gene uncertain. The ends were cut back, 8 bases at V and 1 base at J, with 14 bases in the middle. This CDR3 is 14 amino acids long. Germline CDR1 SNHLY, CDR2 FYNNEI. The CDR3 DNA sequence: TGTGCCAGCCACTTAGGGTCCTGGAACACTGAAGCTTTCTTT. Translating it yields CASHLGSWNTEAFF.

This clonotype occurred many times. J is TRBJ1-2 and V is TRBV7-2; no firm D call. This CDR3 is 14 amino acids long. Germline-derived CDR1 and CDR2 are SGHTA and FQGNSA. Trimming removed 2 bases at V and 3 bases at J, with 10 bases between. The CDR3 spells CASSLIASDYGYTF. DNA of the CDR3: TGTGCCAGCAGCTTAATTGCCTCTGACTATGGCTACACCTTC.

This clonotype was detected many times. J is TRBJ1-5 and V is TRBV6-1, with no clear D. V gave up 8 bases and J gave up 2 bases, with 16 bases separating them. CDR1 MNHNS and CDR2 SASEGT come from the germline V gene. This CDR3 region has 15 residues. The CDR3 region has the DNA TGTGCCAGCGCTTTGATTGGTGGTGGCAATCAGCCCCAGCATTTT. Translating gives CASALIGGGNQPQHF.

In its sample, this clonotype was seen many times. The chain combines TRBV6-5 with TRBJ2-5, with D perhaps matching TRBD2 (6 bases). Germline assignment: CDR1 MNHEY and CDR2 SVGAGI. Trimming shortened V by 0 bases and J by 7 bases, and 9 bases separated the two germline ends. The CDR3 extends over 13 amino acids. The CDR3 sequence: CASSYSGRGTQYF. The DNA for the CDR3 is TGTGCCAGCAGTTACTCAGGGCGGGGGACCCAGTACTTC.